A selection of T cell receptor beta chains follows, all from one sample in a study of cytomegalovirus exposure and HLA in healthy donors. Data came from immunoSEQ multiplex PCR; TCRdb stores just in-frame clones and leaves some out. The sample carries approximately 160,000 clones, around 80% recorded once. The sequencing input was PBMCs. The receptors derive from a human donor in good health. Both conserved end residues are part of each CDR3. The D gene is left open where the match is weak. Only part of the rows carry a size: once, few, many, or a class if the clone is expanded.

-,TRBJ1-2,TRBV30,-,CAWSLPDGYTF,TGTGCCTGGAGTTTACCGGATGGCTACACCTTC
TRBD1,TRBJ1-1,TRBV5-4,-,CAGSTAPGQGGTEAFF,TGTGCCGGCAGCACAGCACCGGGACAGGGGGGGACTGAAGCTTTCTTT
TRBD2,TRBJ2-3,TRBV5-4,-,CASSRGLAGGFTDTQYF,TGTGCCAGCAGCCGGGGACTAGCGGGGGGGTTTACAGATACGCAGTATTTT
-,TRBJ2-7,TRBV7-2,few,CASSLQEGLFDEQYF,TGTGCCAGCAGCCTACAGGAAGGCCTATTCGACGAGCAGTACTTC
TRBD2,TRBJ2-6,TRBV9,-,CASSVDLAGGQSSGANVLTF,TGTGCCAGCAGCGTAGATCTAGCGGGGGGTCAATCCTCTGGGGCCAACGTCCTGACTTTC
TRBD1,TRBJ1-2,TRBV11-3,-,CASSRTGDGYTF,TGTGCCAGCAGTCGTACAGGGGATGGCTACACCTTC
-,TRBJ1-6,TRBV7-2,-,CASSLDTGYSPLHF,TGTGCCAGCAGCTTAGACACGGGATATTCACCCCTCCACTTT
-,TRBJ2-5,TRBV5-6,-,CASSLGQFQETQYF,TGTGCCAGCAGCTTGGGCCAGTTCCAAGAGACCCAGTACTTC
-,TRBJ2-2,TRBV7-6,-,CASSIPSGVGTGELFF,TGTGCCAGCAGCATTCCATCAGGGGTGGGCACCGGGGAGCTGTTTTTT
-,TRBJ2-1,TRBV6-1,-,CASSEAGAGRLGQFF,TGTGCCAGCAGTGAAGCTGGGGCAGGGCGATTGGGGCAGTTCTTC
-,TRBJ1-1,TRBV27,-,CASRGGGTEAFF,TGTGCCAGCAGAGGGGGGGGCACTGAAGCTTTCTTT
-,TRBJ2-3,TRBV5-6,-,CASSYSAASTDTQYF,TGTGCCAGCAGCTACTCGGCGGCTAGCACAGATACGCAGTATTTT
TRBD2,TRBJ2-5,TRBV30,-,CAWLTSGDRKTQYF,TGTGCCTGGCTGACTAGCGGGGACAGAAAGACCCAGTACTTC
-,TRBJ1-1,TRBV6-5,once,CASSYYRVVNTEAFF,TGTGCCAGCAGTTACTACAGGGTGGTGAACACTGAAGCTTTCTTT
TRBD2,TRBJ2-7,TRBV28,-,CASSFPAGGYEQYF,TGTGCCAGCAGTTTTCCAGCGGGGGGTTACGAGCAGTACTTC
-,TRBJ1-2,TRBV25-1,-,CASSRGAVDGYTF,TGTGCCAGCAGTCGGGGGGCCGTGGATGGCTACACCTTC
-,TRBJ1-1,TRBV7-9,-,CASSRQENTEAFF,TGTGCCAGCAGCCGACAGGAGAACACTGAAGCTTTCTTT
-,TRBJ1-1,TRBV6-5,-,CASSPTRGLNTEAFF,TGTGCCAGCAGTCCAACTAGAGGGCTGAACACTGAAGCTTTCTTT
TRBD2,TRBJ2-3,TRBV7-9,-,CASSLEGAGGPTDTQYF,TGTGCCAGCAGCTTAGAGGGAGCGGGGGGGCCCACAGATACGCAGTATTTT
-,TRBJ1-1,TRBV10-2,-,CASSRGVTEAFF,TGCGCCAGCAGTCGCGGGGTCACTGAAGCTTTCTTT
TRBD1,TRBJ2-5,TRBV7-6,-,CASSLMTQGAIETQYF,TGTGCCAGCAGCTTAATGACACAGGGGGCGATTGAGACCCAGTACTTC
-,TRBJ2-2,TRBV11-3,-,CASSFPGGTGELFF,TGTGCCAGCAGCTTCCCCGGGGGAACCGGGGAGCTGTTTTTT
-,TRBJ1-5,TRBV4-1,-,CASSLFGSNQPQHF,TGCGCCAGCAGCCTATTTGGCAGCAATCAGCCCCAGCATTTT
TRBD1,TRBJ2-1,TRBV7-6,-,CASSSGQGLDEQFF,TGTGCCAGCAGCTCCGGACAGGGGCTCGATGAGCAGTTCTTC
-,TRBJ1-6,TRBV18,-,CASSPTAGSYNSPLHF,TGTGCCAGCTCACCGACAGCCGGGTCCTATAATTCACCCCTCCACTTT
-,TRBJ1-2,TRBV4-3,-,CASSRQNNYGYTF,TGCGCCAGCAGCCGTCAGAATAACTATGGCTACACCTTC
TRBD2,TRBJ2-3,TRBV6-5,-,CASSWRRGGTDTQYF,TGTGCCAGCAGTTGGAGGCGGGGGGGCACCGATACGCAGTATTTT
TRBD1,TRBJ2-5,TRBV15,-,CATSRTGSPGETQYF,TGTGCCACCAGCAGGACAGGGTCGCCCGGGGAGACCCAGTACTTC
-,TRBJ1-1,TRBV7-9,-,CASSYTGKQAFF,TGTGCCAGCAGCTATACAGGGAAACAAGCTTTCTTT
-,TRBJ2-4,TRBV5-1,-,CASSLTTNQRNIQYF,TGCGCCAGCAGCTTAACCACTAACCAAAGAAACATTCAGTACTTC